This entry lists 25 T cell receptor beta chains sequenced from one sample in a study of control samples from healthy donors and cancer patients (dated by TCRdb to 2018 to 2020). Library method: the immunoSEQ multiplex PCR assay. The table was pulled from immuneACCESS by TCRdb, which kept in-frame rearrangements only. Such tables lose some clones; where checked, under half of the loss comes from unresolved V genes, and the rest has no known cause. For this sample there are 110,000 to 150,000 clones; around 90% appear just once. 4.9% of the sample goes to the ten largest clones. The sample was blood. These TCRs come from a man aged 25 to 45 in good health.

This chain connects TRBV12-3 or TRBV12-4 to TRBJ2-1; 7 bases agree with TRBD2. The trim removed 4 bases at V and 5 bases at J, leaving 2 bases unmatched. The CDR3 runs 13 residues. The CDR3 here is CASSSLADNEQFF. In DNA form, the CDR3 reads TGTGCCAGCAGTTCCCTAGCGGACAATGAGCAGTTCTTC.

Turning to this clone: Other DNA sequences in the same sample also yield this CDR3. This chain links TRBV7-2 with TRBJ2-7; D not certain. This CDR3 is 14 amino acids long. The V gene's germline CDR1 is SGHTA and CDR2 FQGNSA. V gave up 1 base and J gave up 2 bases, with 9 bases separating them. The CDR3 sequence: CASSLEKGPYEQYF. The CDR3 DNA reads TGTGCCAGCAGCTTAGAAAAAGGCCCCTACGAGCAGTACTTC.

The chain is built from TRBV5-4 and TRBJ2-1, with D perhaps matching TRBD1 (6 bases). Trimming removed 4 bases at V and 5 bases at J, with 10 bases between. CDR3 size: 13 residues. Germline CDR1 is SGHNT and CDR2 is YYREEE (reference sequence). The CDR3 here is CASSPGQNNEQFF. In nucleotides, the CDR3 is TGTGCCAGCAGCCCCGGACAGAACAATGAGCAGTTCTTC.

This sequence joins TRBV7-3 and TRBJ1-6; weak D call: TRBD1 (5 bases). V lost 1 base and J 7 bases, leaving 11 bases between the germline ends. Germline loops: CDR1 SGHTA, CDR2 FQGTGA. The CDR3 has 15 residues. The CDR3 nucleotides are TGTGCCAGCAGCTTAAAGGGGTGGGGGAATTCACCCCTCCACTTT. Protein sequence: CASSLKGWGNSPLHF.

The chain joins TRBV18 to TRBJ2-7; possibly TRBD1 or TRBD2 for D (5 bases each). There are 14 residues in the CDR3. Trimming left V 5 bases short and J 4 bases short, with 15 bases between. CDR1 KGHSH and CDR2 LQKENI come from the germline V gene. CDR3 residues: CASSAAGSTYEQYF. CDR3 sequence (DNA): TGTGCCAGCTCAGCGGCAGGGAGTACGTACGAGCAGTACTTC.

The chain employs TRBV13 and TRBJ2-1, with 7 positions matching TRBD2. The length of the CDR3 is 15 residues. The J segment lost 2 bases and the V segment lost 6 bases, leaving 7 bases of the junction unmatched. Germline V gene sequence: CDR1 PRHDT, CDR2 FYEKMQ (reference sequence). DNA of the CDR3: TGTGCCAGCAGACCCGGGACTACTCCCTACAATGAGCAGTTCTTC. This encodes CASRPGTTPYNEQFF.

The gene calls are TRBV11-3 and TRBJ2-5; 16 bases line up with TRBD2. V was pared by 5 bases and J by 5 bases, with 14 bases of the junction left unmatched. The CDR3 loop spans 19 amino acids. Germline CDR1 SGHNT, CDR2 YENEEA. The CDR3 DNA reads as TGTGCCAGCAGCGAGGGACTAGCGGGAGGGCCCCTCCGGGGGGAGACCCAGTACTTC. This translates into CASSEGLAGGPLRGETQYF.

The chain joins TRBV15 to TRBJ2-7; a possible D gene is TRBD2 (5 bases). V was cut by 3 bases and J by 5 bases, with 11 bases left in between. CDR3 length: 13 amino acids. CDR1 is LNHNV, CDR2 YYDKDF, per germline (reference sequence). Here the CDR3 reads CATSSRGIDEQYF. The CDR3 nucleotides are TGTGCCACCAGCAGTAGAGGGATCGACGAGCAGTACTTC.

The J gene is TRBJ2-1, the V gene TRBV5-6, with 10 bases identical to TRBD2. The CDR3 is 19 amino acids. V lost 1 base to trimming and J lost 6 bases; unmatched junction nucleotides: 16. Germline V gene data show CDR1 as SGHDT and CDR2 as YYEEEE. CDR3 sequence reads: CASSLLQRGGQPSVNEQFF. The CDR3 coding sequence is TGTGCCAGCAGCTTGTTGCAGCGGGGGGGCCAACCCTCTGTCAATGAGCAGTTCTTC.

The chain has TRBV2 and TRBJ2-5, with D possibly matching TRBD2 (7 bases). V dropped 0 bases and J dropped 4 bases, with 12 bases sitting between them. The CDR3 has 15 residues. The V gene's germline CDR1 is SNHLY and CDR2 FYNNEI. The CDR3 nucleotides read TGTGCCAGCAGTGAAGCCGGGGGGCGCGGAGAGACCCAGTACTTC. Its translation: CASSEAGGRGETQYF.

The CDR3 region is CASREKGTSETDTQYF. As DNA, the CDR3 is TGTGCCAGCAGGGAAAAAGGGACTAGCGAAACAGATACGCAGTATTTT. The chain couples TRBV9 to TRBJ2-3, with 10 bases that match TRBD2. Germline V CDR1 and CDR2: SGDLS, YYNGEE. J gave up 3 bases and V 5 bases, and 9 bases lay outside the gene matches. This CDR3 region has 16 residues.

The rearrangement uses TRBV27 and TRBJ2-7; 7 nucleotides align to TRBD1. The CDR3 runs to 15 residues. Germline loops: CDR1 MNHEY, CDR2 SMNVEV (reference sequence). Trimming cost V 3 bases and J 4 bases; bases outside gene matches: 9. This CDR3 is CASSFSRDRLYEQYF. CDR3 sequence (DNA): TGTGCCAGCAGTTTTTCCCGGGACAGACTGTACGAGCAGTACTTC.

The chain uses TRBV3-1 (or the pseudogene TRBV3-2) and TRBJ2-7; maybe TRBD1 (5 bases). V shed 2 bases and J shed 2 bases, with 10 bases lying between them. The CDR3 is 14 residues long. CDR1 is LGHDT, CDR2 YNNKEL, per germline (reference sequence). CDR3: CASSQTSGPYEQYF. The CDR3 nucleotides are TGTGCCAGCAGCCAAACGTCAGGGCCCTACGAGCAGTACTTC.

The chain has TRBV10-3 and TRBJ2-7; 8 bases agree with TRBD1. This CDR3 comprises 12 residues. V lost 10 bases, J lost 3 bases, and 5 bases stayed unmatched. Germline loops: CDR1 ENHRY, CDR2 SYGVKD. Written as DNA, the CDR3 is TGTGCCACATCAGGGGGCGGCTACGAGCAGTACTTC. It specifies CATSGGGYEQYF.

This clone has just one count. The V gene is TRBV6-5, the J gene TRBJ2-5; D gene uncertain. CDR3 length: 15 amino acids. The germline CDR1 and CDR2 sequences are MNHEY and SVGAGI. The ends were cut back, 5 bases at V and 2 bases at J, with 15 bases in the middle. The CDR3: CASSRTRQVQETQYF. Here the CDR3 DNA reads TGTGCCAGCAGTCGAACCCGACAAGTTCAAGAGACCCAGTACTTC.

The chain combines TRBV6-4 with TRBJ2-3; D unclear. Germline CDR1 is MRHNA and CDR2 is SNTAGT. V was clipped by 0 bases and J by 6 bases, with 10 bases between them. The CDR3 is 14 residues long. DNA for the CDR3: TGTGCCAGCAGTGACTCTAGTGACCCCGATACGCAGTATTTT. Its protein is CASSDSSDPDTQYF.

This chain joins TRBV18 and TRBJ2-7, with 9 nucleotides matching TRBD1. CDR3 length equals 15 residues. Looked up from germline, CDR1 is KGHSH and CDR2 is LQKENI. J lost 6 bases, V lost 5 bases, and 11 bases had no gene match. CDR3 coding DNA: TGTGCCAGCTCAGATAGGACAGGGGCCTCGGGCGAGCAGTACTTC. As protein: CASSDRTGASGEQYF.

DNA for the CDR3: TGTGCCAGCTCATCTCTTACAACTTCGGGCAATCAGCCCCAGCATTTT. This sequence encodes CASSSLTTSGNQPQHF. This rearrangement joins TRBV18 to TRBJ1-5, with unresolved D. The V gene's germline CDR1 is KGHSH and CDR2 LQKENI. The CDR3 extends over 16 amino acids. V lost 5 bases to trimming and J lost 2 bases, with 16 bases between them.

This chain uses TRBV30 with TRBJ2-3; D is ambiguous. Per germline, CDR1 GTSNPN and CDR2 SVGIG (reference sequence). CDR3 size: 11 residues. The ends were cut back, 0 bases at V and 3 bases at J, with 1 base in the middle. Here the CDR3 reads CAWSVTDTQYF. CDR3 DNA sequence: TGTGCCTGGAGTGTGACAGATACGCAGTATTTT. Full variable domain (missing parts from reference TRBV30 and TRBJ2-3): SQTIHQWPATLVQPVGSPLSLECTVEGTSNPNLYWYRQAAGRGLQLLFYSVGIGQISSEVPQNLSASRPQDRQFILSSKKLLLSDSGFYLCAWSVTDTQYFGPGTRLTVL.

This rearrangement joins TRBV9 to TRBJ2-3, with D tentatively TRBD1 (5 bases). V shed 5 bases and J shed 1 base, with 11 bases lying between them. This CDR3 has 14 amino acids. Germline CDR1 reads SGDLS; CDR2 reads YYNGEE. CDR3 residues: CASRQGLRTDTQYF. The CDR3 DNA sequence: TGTGCCAGCAGGCAGGGATTACGCACAGATACGCAGTATTTT. The full variable domain, with the rest looked up from reference TRBV9 and TRBJ2-3, is DSGVTQTPKHLITATGQRVTLRCSPRSGDLSVYWYQQSLDQGLQFLIQYYNGEERAKGNILERFSAQQFPDLHSELNLSSLELGDSALYFCASRQGLRTDTQYFGPGTRLTVL.

The J gene is TRBJ1-1, the V gene TRBV30; D remains unclear. CDR1 is GTSNPN and CDR2 is SVGIG in the germline V gene (reference sequence). The CDR3 loop spans 10 amino acids. The germline V and J ends were trimmed by 4 bases and 7 bases, with 7 bases remaining between them. This chain's CDR3 is CAWTQDEAFF. In DNA form, the CDR3 reads TGTGCCTGGACCCAGGATGAAGCTTTCTTT.

This chain uses TRBV18 with TRBJ1-1; unclear D gene. Germline V gene lookup returns CDR1 KGHSH and CDR2 LQKENI. The CDR3 is made up of 14 amino acids. The V and J ends lost 5 bases and 0 bases respectively, with 10 bases between them. This chain's CDR3 is CASSADDMNTEAFF. As DNA, the CDR3 is TGTGCCAGCTCAGCGGACGACATGAACACTGAAGCTTTCTTT.

This chain uses TRBV5-1 with TRBJ1-4; 8 nucleotides match TRBD1. Germline V gene sequence: CDR1 SGHRS, CDR2 YFSETQ. After removal of 4 bases from V and 4 bases from J, the junction contained 9 bases not matched to a gene. This CDR3 has 16 amino acids. The CDR3: CASSPRGQGFNEKLFF. CDR3 DNA sequence: TGCGCCAGCAGCCCGCGAGGACAGGGCTTTAATGAAAAACTGTTTTTT.

The CDR3 loop reads CATSDTGNRDPTDTQYF. Here the CDR3 DNA reads TGTGCCACCAGTGATACCGGGAACAGGGACCCCACAGATACGCAGTATTTT. The rearrangement uses TRBV24-1 and TRBJ2-3; D is perhaps TRBD1 (6 bases). Between the trimmed V and J ends, which lost 3 bases and 2 bases, there was a span of 17 bases. The CDR3 covers 17 residues. Per the germline V gene, CDR1 is KGHDR and CDR2 is SFDVKD.

The chain combines TRBV20-1 with TRBJ1-1, with TRBD1 matching over 9 bases. V gave up 3 bases and J gave up 5 bases; unmatched junction bases: 4. This CDR3 is 13 amino acids long. Germline V gene lookup returns CDR1 DFQATT and CDR2 SNEGSKA (reference sequence). As DNA, the CDR3 is TGCAGTGCTAGTTTGGGACAGGGAACTGAAGCTTTCTTT. Residues: CSASLGQGTEAFF.